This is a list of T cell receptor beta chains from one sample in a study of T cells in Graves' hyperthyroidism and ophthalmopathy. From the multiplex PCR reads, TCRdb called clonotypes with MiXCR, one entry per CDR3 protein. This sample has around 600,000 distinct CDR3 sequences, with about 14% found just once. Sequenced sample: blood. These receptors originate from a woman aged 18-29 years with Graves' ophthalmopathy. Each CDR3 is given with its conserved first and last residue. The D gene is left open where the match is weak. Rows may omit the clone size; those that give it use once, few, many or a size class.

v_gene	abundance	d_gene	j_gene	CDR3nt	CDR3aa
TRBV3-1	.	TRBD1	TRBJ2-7	TGTGCCAGCAGCCGGGACAGAAAGCGTATGCAGTACTTC	CASSRDRKRMQYF
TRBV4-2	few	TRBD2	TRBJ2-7	TGTGCCAGCAGCCAAGATTGGGCTAGCGGCTACGAGCAGTACTTC	CASSQDWASGYEQYF
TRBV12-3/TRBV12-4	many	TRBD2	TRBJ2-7	TGTGCCAGCAGTTTAGCGGGGGAGGGAAACTACGAGCAGTACTTC	CASSLAGEGNYEQYF
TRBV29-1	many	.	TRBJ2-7	TGCAGCGTTGAATCGGCAGGAGCCCACGAGCAGTACTTC	CSVESAGAHEQYF
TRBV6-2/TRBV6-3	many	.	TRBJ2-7	TGTGCCAGCAGTTACGGGCAGGGAAGAGAGCAGTACTTC	CASSYGQGREQYF
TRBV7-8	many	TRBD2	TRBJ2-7	TGTGCCAGCAGTCTAAGACTAGCGCCAAGCTACGAGCAGTACTTC	CASSLRLAPSYEQYF
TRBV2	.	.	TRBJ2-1	TGTGCCAGCAGCCGGGACACAGATACGCAGTTCTTC	CASSRDTDTQFF
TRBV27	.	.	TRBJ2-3	TGTGCCAGCAGTTTTTTGGCGGGAATGGGCACAGATACGCAGTATTTT	CASSFLAGMGTDTQYF
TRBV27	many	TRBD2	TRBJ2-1	TGTGCCAGCAGTGTGACTAGCGGGAGTTCTCTATTCAATGAGCAGTTCTTC	CASSVTSGSSLFNEQFF
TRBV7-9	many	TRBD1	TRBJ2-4	TGTGCCAGCAGCTTATGGGACAGCCAGAGGAACATTCAGTACTTC	CASSLWDSQRNIQYF
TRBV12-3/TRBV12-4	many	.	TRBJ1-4	TGTGCCAGCAGTCTTACCGGCCCTGAAAAACTGTTTTTT	CASSLTGPEKLFF
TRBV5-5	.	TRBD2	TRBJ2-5	TGTGCCAGCAGCTTGAATCGTGTCGGGGGGTACCAAGAGACCCAGTACTTC	CASSLNRVGGYQETQYF
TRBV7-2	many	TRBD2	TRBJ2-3	TGTGCCAGCAGCCGTTTAGGGACTAGCGGAACCACAGATACGCAGTATTTT	CASSRLGTSGTTDTQYF
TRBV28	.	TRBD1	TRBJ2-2	TGTGCCAGCAGCCGACCGGGACAGGGATTGTCCGGGGAGCTGTTTTTT	CASSRPGQGLSGELFF
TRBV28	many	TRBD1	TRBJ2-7	TGTGCCAGCGTGCGGACAGGGCAGCTCTACGAGCAGTACTTC	CASVRTGQLYEQYF
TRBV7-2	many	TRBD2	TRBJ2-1	TGTGCCAGCAACAGCTGGAGAACTAGCGTTTACAATGAGCAGTTCTTC	CASNSWRTSVYNEQFF
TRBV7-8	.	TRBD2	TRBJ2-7	TGTGCCAGCAGCTTAGGAGGGAGGGTTGGACTCGAGCAGTACTTC	CASSLGGRVGLEQYF
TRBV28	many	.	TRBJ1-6	TGTGCCAGCAGTGAGAGCTCCTATAATTCACCCCTCCACTTT	CASSESSYNSPLHF
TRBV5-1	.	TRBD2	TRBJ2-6	TGCGCCAGCAGCTTATTCGGGACTACAACGTCTGGGGCCAACGTCCTGACTTTC	CASSLFGTTTSGANVLTF
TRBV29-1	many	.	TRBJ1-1	TGCAGCGTTAAACAGGGCACTGAAGCTTTCTTT	CSVKQGTEAFF
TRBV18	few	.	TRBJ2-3	TGTGCCAGCTCACCACCAGACAGGACAGATACGCAGTATTTT	CASSPPDRTDTQYF
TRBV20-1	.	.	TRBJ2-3	TGCAGTGCTAGAAAGGCAGGGGCCACAGATACGCAGTATTTT	CSARKAGATDTQYF
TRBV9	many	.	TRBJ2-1	TGTGCCAGCAGCACCCTGAGCAGCGGATCCTACAATGAGCAGTTCTTC	CASSTLSSGSYNEQFF
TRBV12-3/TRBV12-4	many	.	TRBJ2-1	TGTGCCAGCAGTCGCCGACGCGGAAATGGGGGCAATGAGCAGTTCTTC	CASSRRRGNGGNEQFF
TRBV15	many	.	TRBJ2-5	TGTGCCACCAGCAGCTCCCGGGGGCAAGAGACCCAGTACTTC	CATSSSRGQETQYF
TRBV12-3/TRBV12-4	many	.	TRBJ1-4	TGTGCCAGCAGTCCGTGGGGACCAAATGAAAAACTGTTTTTT	CASSPWGPNEKLFF
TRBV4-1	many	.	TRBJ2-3	TGCGCCAGCAGCCAAGTTCTTCGCACAGATACGCAGTATTTT	CASSQVLRTDTQYF
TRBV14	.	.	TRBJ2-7	TGTGCCAGCAGCCGCCTGGCAGGGGACGCCTACGAGCAGTACTTC	CASSRLAGDAYEQYF
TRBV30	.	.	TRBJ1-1	TGTGCCTGGAGTCGGGATTATAGACCTGAAGCTTTCTTT	CAWSRDYRPEAFF
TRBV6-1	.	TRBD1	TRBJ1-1	TGTGCCAGCCTTCCAAGGGACAGGGCTGAAGCTTTCTTT	CASLPRDRAEAFF
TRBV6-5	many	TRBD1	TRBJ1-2	TGTGCCAGCAGTTACTCGATGACAGGGGGAAATGGCTACACCTTC	CASSYSMTGGNGYTF
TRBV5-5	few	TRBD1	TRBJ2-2	TGTGCCAGCAGCTCTGACAGGGTCCGCACCGGGGAGCTGTTTTTT	CASSSDRVRTGELFF
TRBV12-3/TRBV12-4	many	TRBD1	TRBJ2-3	TGTGCCAGCAGTCTGGGACAGGTATTAAAGGATACGCAGTATTTT	CASSLGQVLKDTQYF
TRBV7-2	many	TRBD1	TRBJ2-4	TGTGCCAGCAGCTTAGGGGTTGGGACAGGGGACAAAAACATTCAGTACTTC	CASSLGVGTGDKNIQYF
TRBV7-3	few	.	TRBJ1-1	TGTGCCAGCAGCCCCAACGGGGGGGAAGCTTTCTTT	CASSPNGGEAFF
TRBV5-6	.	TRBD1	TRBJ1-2	TGTGCCAGCAGCCGCGGGACAGGGCTAAACTATGGCTACACCTTC	CASSRGTGLNYGYTF
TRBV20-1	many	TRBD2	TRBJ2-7	TGCAGTGTTATACTCCTAGCGGGATCTTCCTACGAGCAGTACTTC	CSVILLAGSSYEQYF
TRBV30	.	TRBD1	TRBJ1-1	TGTGCCTGGAATGAACAGGGGGTCGGGACTGAAGCTTTCTTT	CAWNEQGVGTEAFF
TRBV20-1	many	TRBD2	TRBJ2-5	TGCAGTGCTAAACGGACTATAGCGGGCTATGAGACCCAGTACTTC	CSAKRTIAGYETQYF
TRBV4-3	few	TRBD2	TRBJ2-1	TGCGCCAGCAGCCAAGAGGGAGGGCAGCGGGAGTTTTATGAGCAGTTCTTC	CASSQEGGQREFYEQFF
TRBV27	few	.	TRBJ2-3	TGTGCCAGCAGTCCCCCGGGACCTCCTTCCACAGATACGCAGTATTTT	CASSPPGPPSTDTQYF
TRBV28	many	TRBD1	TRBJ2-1	TGTGCCAGCAGCTCGCCGGGACAGGGCTACAATGAGCAGTTCTTC	CASSSPGQGYNEQFF
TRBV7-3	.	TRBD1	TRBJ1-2	TGTGCCAGCAGCTTAATCCGGACAGGGGCTGGCTACACCTTC	CASSLIRTGAGYTF
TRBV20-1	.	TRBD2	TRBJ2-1	TGCAGTGCTAGAGACTCGGGAGGGCCCGATGAGCAGTTCTTC	CSARDSGGPDEQFF
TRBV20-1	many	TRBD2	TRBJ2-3	TGCAGTGCTAGCGGGAGGGCTGCAGATACGCAGTATTTT	CSASGRAADTQYF
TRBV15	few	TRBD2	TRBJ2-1	TGTGCCACCAGCAGAGCGGGACTAGCGGGAGGTAATGAGCAGTTCTTC	CATSRAGLAGGNEQFF
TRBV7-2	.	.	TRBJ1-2	TGTGCCAGCAGCTTATTGGGGGGGACTTTCGGGTACTATGGCTACACCTTC	CASSLLGGTFGYYGYTF
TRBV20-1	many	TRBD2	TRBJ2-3	TGCAGTGCTCTCTCTAGCGGGAGGGCCCCAGATACGCAGTATTTT	CSALSSGRAPDTQYF
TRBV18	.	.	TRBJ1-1	TGTGCCAGCTCACCACAGGTAACGGAGAACACTGAAGCTTTCTTT	CASSPQVTENTEAFF
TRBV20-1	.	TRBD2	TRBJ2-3	TGCAGTGCCCATGGACTAGCGAGGGGGGGCGTGGAAGATACGCAGTATTTT	CSAHGLARGGVEDTQYF
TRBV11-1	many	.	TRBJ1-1	TGTGCCAGCAGCTTATTAGAAGAGGGGACTGAAGCTTTCTTT	CASSLLEEGTEAFF
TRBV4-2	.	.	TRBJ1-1	TGTGCCAGCAGCCGAACCGACGGGAACACTGAAGCTTTCTTT	CASSRTDGNTEAFF